This T cell receptor beta chain was observed in a study of T cell repertoires in cytomegalovirus infection. Study details: Well-studied HLA-B-restricted CMV epitopes were used in the study alongside recently identified HLA-C-restricted ones. CMV infection plus the matching HLA type was flagged by public TCR beta signatures.

The germline CDR1 and CDR2 sequences are LNHDA and SQIVND (reference sequence). The CDR3 totals 13 residues. The germline V and J ends were trimmed by 3 bases and 3 bases, with 6 bases remaining between them. TCRdb reanalysed the reads using MiXCR and keeps one entry per CDR3 protein. The table has a few hundred thousand distinct CDR3 sequences, roughly a fifth seen once; the top ten hold roughly 19%. On this clonotype: Its antigen is undetermined.

This sequence originates from a human donor in good health (CMV status not recorded). Some clones in this sample may be carry-over from other donors' samples. V and J are TRBV19 and TRBJ2-1; D perhaps matches TRBD2 (5 bases). Material: cultured PBMCs, obtained from culture after CMV antigen stimulation. The CDR3 loop is CASSIGNYNEQFF. The CDR3 nucleotides read TGTGCCAGTAGTATCGGGAACTACAATGAGCAGTTCTTC.